This TCR beta chain was sequenced for a study of a mutant IDH1 vaccine in newly diagnosed glioma. Turning to the study itself: Either 4-6 weeks after radiotherapy alone or alongside temozolomide, vaccination was begun. Among treated patients, 62.5% were male and roughly 38% female, and mean age was about 39 years. Those enrolled had earlier been treated with radiotherapy, temozolomide, or both, mostly both. Whole-study results and caveats: Shifts in the top peripheral T cell clonotypes seemed unrelated to pseudoprogression.

Turning to this clone: Its antigen is unknown.

V dropped 1 base and J dropped 3 bases, with 14 bases sitting between them. The CDR3 spans 15 residues. Per the germline V gene, CDR1 is SGHDT and CDR2 is YYEEEE. Some clones are missing from TCRdb's copy, which holds only in-frame ones; the method was immunoSEQ multiplex PCR. The sample lists 20,000 to 25,000 clones, 85% to 90% occurring once. Time point denoted: week 11, during vaccination. Vaccination used 300 ug of mutant IDH1 20-mer peptide per dose, with topical imiquimod. The chain employs TRBV5-6 and TRBJ2-7; a possible D gene is TRBD1 (5 bases). The sample consisted of PBMCs, taken from a glioma patient whose treatment included an IDH1 peptide vaccine. The TCR originated in a woman aged 40-49 years with glioma. CDR3 bases: TGTGCCAGCAGCTTGATGGTCCAGGGCTTCTACGAGCAGTACTTC. Amino acid sequence: CASSLMVQGFYEQYF.